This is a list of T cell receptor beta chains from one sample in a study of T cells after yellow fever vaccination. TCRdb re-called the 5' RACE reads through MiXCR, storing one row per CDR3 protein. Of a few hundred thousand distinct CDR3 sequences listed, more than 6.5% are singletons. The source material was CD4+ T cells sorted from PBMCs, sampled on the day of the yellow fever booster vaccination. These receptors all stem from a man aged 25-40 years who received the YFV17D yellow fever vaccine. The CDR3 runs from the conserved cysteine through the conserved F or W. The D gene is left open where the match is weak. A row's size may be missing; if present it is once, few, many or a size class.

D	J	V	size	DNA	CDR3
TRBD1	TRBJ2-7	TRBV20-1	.	TGCAGTGCAGAACAGGGGAACTACGAGCAGTACTTC	CSAEQGNYEQYF
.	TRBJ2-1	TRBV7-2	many	TGTGCCAGCAGCTTCAAAGCCTTGGCTGAGCAGTTCTTC	CASSFKALAEQFF
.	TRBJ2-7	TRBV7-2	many	TGTGCCAGCAGCTCAGCCCGGACCCAGGGGCCCTACGAGCAGTACTTC	CASSSARTQGPYEQYF
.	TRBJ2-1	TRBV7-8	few	TGTGCCAGCAGCTTAACAGAGGTACCCTACAATGAGCAGTTCTTC	CASSLTEVPYNEQFF
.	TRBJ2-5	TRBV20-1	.	TGCAGTGCTACAGGGGTGGAGGGAGAGACCCGGTACTTC	CSATGVEGETRYF
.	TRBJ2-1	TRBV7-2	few	TGTGCCAGCAGCTTAGTTCCCTCGACGAATGAGCAGTTCTTC	CASSLVPSTNEQFF
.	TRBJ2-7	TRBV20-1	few	TGCAGTGCTAGAGATGGGCGTTTCGAGCAGTACTTC	CSARDGRFEQYF
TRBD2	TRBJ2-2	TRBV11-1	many	TGTGCCAGCAGCTTCGCTAGCGGGAGGGCCAGGAACACCGGGGAGCTGTTTTTT	CASSFASGRARNTGELFF
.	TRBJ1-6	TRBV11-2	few	TGTGCCAGCAGTCCGAACCAGATTAATTCACCCCTCCACTTT	CASSPNQINSPLHF
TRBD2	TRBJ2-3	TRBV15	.	TGTGCCACCAGCAGAGGGGGGGGAGTCCGCACAGATACGCAGTATTTT	CATSRGGGVRTDTQYF
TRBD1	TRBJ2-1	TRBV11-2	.	TGTGCCAGCAGCTTAGAAGGACAGGGGTCCTACAATGAGCAGTTCTTC	CASSLEGQGSYNEQFF
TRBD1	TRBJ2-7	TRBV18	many	TGTGCCAGCTCGGGTCCAACGGGACAGGGGCGCTACGAGCAGTACTTC	CASSGPTGQGRYEQYF
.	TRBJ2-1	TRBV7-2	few	TGTGCCAGCGGGCCGCGGGTAACCTACAATGAGCAGTTCTTC	CASGPRVTYNEQFF
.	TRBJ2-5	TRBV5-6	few	TGTGCCAGCAGCTCGACCCAAGAGACCCAGTACTTC	CASSSTQETQYF
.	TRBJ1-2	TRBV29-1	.	TGCAGCGTTGAACCCGCCGGGTCTGGCTATGGCTACACCTTC	CSVEPAGSGYGYTF
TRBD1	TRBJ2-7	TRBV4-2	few	TGTGCCAGCAGCCAAGGGGCAGGGGGATACGAGCAGTACTTC	CASSQGAGGYEQYF
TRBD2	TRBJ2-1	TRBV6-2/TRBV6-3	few	TGTGCCAGCAAGCGGCCCGGGACTAGCGCCCTTCAGCGCGATGAGCAGTTCTTC	CASKRPGTSALQRDEQFF
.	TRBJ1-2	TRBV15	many	TGTGCCACCAGCAGAGATATCGGACAGTCCTATGGCTACACCTTC	CATSRDIGQSYGYTF
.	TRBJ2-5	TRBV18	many	TGTGCCAGCTCACCACCCACGCGGATCGAGACCCAGTACTTC	CASSPPTRIETQYF
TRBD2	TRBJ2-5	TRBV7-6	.	TGTGCCAGCAGCTTAGCGCCCTGGCGGGAGGCCGGGAAAGAGACCCAGTACTTC	CASSLAPWREAGKETQYF
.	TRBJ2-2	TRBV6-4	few	TGTGCCAGCAGTGGACAGGGAGGAACCGGGGAGCTGTTTTTT	CASSGQGGTGELFF
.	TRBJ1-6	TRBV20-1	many	TGCAGTGCTAAAGTGGCCTTGGGAGCCCTCCACTTT	CSAKVALGALHF
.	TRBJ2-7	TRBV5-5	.	TGTGCCAGCGATTCGGGATTAGGGGTCTACGAGCAGTACTTC	CASDSGLGVYEQYF
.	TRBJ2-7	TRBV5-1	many	TGCGCCAGCAGCGCTCGATCGGGACCCTACGAGCAGTACTTC	CASSARSGPYEQYF
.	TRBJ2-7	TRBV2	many	TGTGCCAGCAGTGAAAAATTAGTCGGGCAGGCCTCCTACGAGCAGTACTTC	CASSEKLVGQASYEQYF
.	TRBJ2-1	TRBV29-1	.	TGCAGCGTTGTGCGTCAGAGCTCCTACAATGAGCAGTTCTTC	CSVVRQSSYNEQFF
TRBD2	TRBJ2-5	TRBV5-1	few	TGCGCCAGCAGCGGATGGGGGGGAGGAGAAGAGACCCAGTACTTC	CASSGWGGGEETQYF
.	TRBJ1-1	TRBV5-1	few	TGCGCCAGCAGCGGAGGTGGACAATCCGCTGAAGCTTTCTTT	CASSGGGQSAEAFF
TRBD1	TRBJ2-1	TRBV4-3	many	TGCGCCAGCAGCCAAGATTTTACAGGGGGCGCGAGTAAATTCTTC	CASSQDFTGGASKFF
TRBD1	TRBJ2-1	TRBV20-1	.	TGCAGTGCTAGTCGGGACAGGGCGGATGAGCAGTTCTTC	CSASRDRADEQFF